These 21 T cell receptor beta chains share one sample of origin, sequenced in a study of CD8 T cells in Susac syndrome. A quantity of about 0.5 to 1 ug RNA underwent reverse transcription using random hexamers. From the immunoSEQ multiplex PCR reads, TCRdb called clonotypes with MiXCR, one entry per CDR3 protein. The table records over 300,000 distinct CDR3 sequences, around 90% of them present only once. The sequenced material came from CD4+ T cells from PBMCs. The origin of the receptors is a human donor with multiple sclerosis.

The genes are TRBV7-8 and TRBJ2-2, with D perhaps matching TRBD2 (5 bases). The CDR3 totals 15 residues. CDR1 is SGHVS and CDR2 is FQNEAQ in the germline V gene. Trimming shortened V by 1 base and J by 3 bases, and 9 bases separated the two germline ends. CDR3 coding DNA: TGTGCCAGCAGCTTAGTGCGGGCCGACACCGGGGAGCTGTTTTTT. Its protein is CASSLVRADTGELFF.

The chain recombines TRBV3-1 with TRBJ1-6; D is undetermined. CDR1 and CDR2 from the germline V gene are LGHDT and YNNKEL (reference sequence). The CDR3 extends over 11 amino acids. Trimming took 0 bases from V and 12 from J, leaving 3 bases between them. The CDR3 loop is CASSQEGPLHF. The CDR3 DNA is TGTGCCAGCAGCCAAGAGGGACCCCTCCACTTT.

The V and J genes are TRBV12-3 or TRBV12-4 and TRBJ2-7; 12 bases are shared with TRBD1. With V trimmed by 5 bases and J by 5 bases, 4 bases remained unmatched. The CDR3 extends over 14 amino acids. CDR3 residues: CASSRDRGLNEQYF. In DNA form, the CDR3 reads TGTGCCAGCAGTCGGGACAGGGGGCTCAACGAGCAGTACTTC.

The rearrangement joins TRBV13 to TRBJ2-1; 8 bases map to TRBD2. The V segment lost 2 bases and the J segment 6 bases; nucleotides outside the gene matches: 6. This CDR3 region has 15 residues. Looked up from germline, CDR1 is PRHDT and CDR2 is FYEKMQ (reference sequence). The CDR3 coding sequence is TGTGCCAGCAGCTTACTGCGGGGGGACACCAATGAGCAGTTCTTC. It yields the protein CASSLLRGDTNEQFF.

The chain recombines TRBV29-1 with TRBJ2-1, with D possibly TRBD2 on 5 matching bases. Trimming took off 4 bases at V and 0 bases at J, with 13 bases between the two ends. This CDR3 contains 15 residues. Per the germline V gene, CDR1 is SQVTM and CDR2 is ANQGSEA. As DNA, the CDR3 is TGCAGCGTTGTACCTAGCACCCGCTCCTACAATGAGCAGTTCTTC. Translating gives CSVVPSTRSYNEQFF.

The J gene is TRBJ2-5, the V gene TRBV20-1, with 10 bases matching TRBD1. CDR3 length: 14 amino acids. J was trimmed by 5 bases and V by 4 bases; bases with no gene match: 7. CDR1 is DFQATT and CDR2 is SNEGSKA in the germline V gene (reference sequence). As DNA, the CDR3 is TGCAGTGCTAAGGACAGGGGGGCCCTCGAGACCCAGTACTTC. Protein product: CSAKDRGALETQYF.

Of note for this clonotype: A read error may account for a junction end that differs from germline. V gene TRBV29-1 combines with J gene TRBJ2-1; 9 bases match TRBD2. The CDR3 is 13 residues long. The germline gives CDR1 SQVTM, CDR2 ANQGSEA. DNA of the CDR3: TGCAGCGTTGAAGTTCTTGGGACTAGCTCCCAGGTCTTC. This encodes CSVEVLGTSSQVF.

The CDR3 loop reads CASSQVRSRNYGYTF. The CDR3 DNA reads TGTGCCAGCAGCCAAGTACGAAGCAGAAACTATGGCTACACCTTC. The chain links TRBV3-1 to TRBJ1-2; D gene uncertain. Germline CDR1 reads LGHDT; CDR2 reads YNNKEL (reference sequence). The V and J ends lost 1 base and 2 bases respectively, with 11 bases between them. The CDR3 totals 15 residues.

This rearrangement joins TRBV29-1 to TRBJ2-7, with 7 bases lining up with TRBD1. CDR1 is SQVTM and CDR2 is ANQGSEA in the germline V gene. This CDR3 region has 15 residues. With V trimmed by 5 bases and J by 4 bases, 14 bases remained unmatched. CDR3 region: CSVQIGGRGSYEQYF. CDR3 nucleotides: TGCAGCGTTCAAATCGGTGGCAGGGGGTCTTACGAGCAGTACTTC.

The V and J genes are TRBV5-4 and TRBJ2-3; weak D call: TRBD2 (5 bases). Germline CDR1 reads SGHNT; CDR2 reads YYREEE (reference sequence). The CDR3 sequence is 16 residues long. The V gene lost 2 bases and the J gene lost 0 bases, with 13 bases spanning the gap. The CDR3 protein is CASSLWTYPSTDTQYF. The CDR3, as DNA: TGTGCCAGCAGCTTATGGACTTACCCTAGCACAGATACGCAGTATTTT.

This chain joins TRBV20-1 and TRBJ1-1, with 8 bases aligning to TRBD1. The CDR3 covers 15 residues. V lost 5 bases, J lost 1 base, and 9 bases stayed unmatched. Germline CDR1 DFQATT, CDR2 SNEGSKA (reference sequence). Here the CDR3 reads CSAQNHQGANTEAFF. The CDR3 DNA reads TGCAGTGCTCAAAACCACCAGGGGGCGAACACTGAAGCTTTCTTT.

This clonotype was observed a single time. The rearrangement joins TRBV7-9 to TRBJ1-1, with D perhaps TRBD1 (6 bases). The CDR3 spans 16 residues. Deletions cut 5 bases from V and 3 bases from J, with 19 bases between. Germline lookup yields CDR1 SEHNR and CDR2 FQNEAQ (reference sequence). This CDR3 reads CASSRKGGPADTEAFF. CDR3 nucleotide sequence: TGTGCCAGCAGCCGAAAGGGGGGACCCGCTGACACTGAAGCTTTCTTT.

The chain carries TRBV29-1 and TRBJ2-2, with D perhaps TRBD1 or TRBD2 (6 bases each). The CDR3 totals 14 residues. Germline V CDR1 and CDR2: SQVTM, ANQGSEA. Deletions cut 5 bases from V and 2 bases from J, with 12 bases between. CDR3 amino acids: CSVFGGVNTGELFF. The CDR3 nucleotides are TGCAGCGTTTTCGGGGGCGTTAACACCGGGGAGCTGTTTTTT.

Only a few counts were recorded for this clonotype. CDR3: CAWKLGQGPYEQYF. The CDR3 nucleotides are TGTGCCTGGAAGTTAGGGCAGGGTCCCTACGAGCAGTACTTC. This chain links TRBV30 with TRBJ2-7, with D tentatively TRBD1 (5 bases). V dropped 4 bases and J dropped 2 bases, with 15 bases sitting between them. Germline CDR1 is GTSNPN and CDR2 is SVGIG (reference sequence). The CDR3 spans 14 residues.

The J gene is TRBJ2-2, the V gene TRBV24-1, with D possibly being TRBD1 or TRBD2 (5 bases each). The CDR3 contains 14 residues. CDR1 and CDR2 (germline): KGHDR, SFDVKD. V was clipped by 5 bases and J by 6 bases, with 12 bases between them. The CDR3 DNA is TGTGCCACCAGTGCCCCGAGGGGTTCCGGGGAGCTGTTTTTT. This gives the protein CATSAPRGSGELFF.

The chain couples TRBV29-1 to TRBJ1-6; tentative D call: TRBD1 (6 bases). Germline V gene lookup returns CDR1 SQVTM and CDR2 ANQGSEA. This CDR3 has 13 residues. V was shortened by 3 bases and J by 10 bases, with 13 bases between the two germline ends. Here the CDR3 reads CSVEETGGSPLHF. CDR3 DNA: TGCAGCGTTGAGGAGACAGGAGGCTCACCCCTCCACTTT. Supplemented by reference TRBV29-1 and TRBJ1-6, the full variable domain reads SAVISQKPSRDICQRGTSLTIQCQVDSQVTMMFWYRQQPGQSLTLIATANQGSEATYESGFVIDKFPISRPNLTFSTLTVSNMSPEDSSIYLCSVEETGGSPLHFGNGTRLTVT.

This chain links TRBV7-2 with TRBJ2-5; D unresolved. CDR1 is SGHTA and CDR2 is FQGNSA in the germline V gene. Trimming removed 1 base from V and 5 bases from J, with 11 bases in between. The CDR3 runs 14 residues. CDR3 in DNA: TGTGCCAGCAGCTTAGTAGTCGAATCGGAGACCCAGTACTTC. Residues: CASSLVVESETQYF.

The chain joins TRBV30 to TRBJ1-2; D is possibly TRBD1 (5 bases). The CDR3 loop spans 15 amino acids. V was cut by 2 bases and J by 5 bases, with 18 bases left in between. The germline V gene encodes CDR1 GTSNPN and CDR2 SVGIG (reference sequence). CDR3 loop: CAWSSSRDGIYGYTF. Written as DNA, the CDR3 is TGTGCCTGGAGTTCCAGCCGGGACGGAATATATGGCTACACCTTC.

The chain links TRBV7-2 to TRBJ1-4; D is undetermined. Trimming removed 5 bases from V and 10 bases from J, with 17 bases in between. The CDR3 has 14 amino acids. CDR1 and CDR2 (germline): SGHTA, FQGNSA. DNA of the CDR3: TGTGCCAGCAGCCCAGTCGGACGGGCGGGAAAACTGTTTTTT. As protein: CASSPVGRAGKLFF. The whole variable domain, filled in from reference TRBV7-2 and TRBJ1-4, reads GAGVSQSPSNKVTEKGKDVELRCDPISGHTALYWYRQSLGQGLEFLIYFQGNSAPDKSGLPSDRFSAERTGGSVSTLTIQRTQQEDSAVYLCASSPVGRAGKLFFGSGTQLSVL.

The table lists this clonotype with a count of one. The rearrangement joins TRBV5-8 to TRBJ1-1; D gene uncertain. Germline CDR1 is SGHTS and CDR2 is YDEGEE. This CDR3 spans 14 amino acids. With 0 bases removed from V and 0 bases from J, the gap between germline ends came to 6 bases. CDR3 sequence (DNA): TGTGCCAGCAGCTTGGAGGTAGTGAACACTGAAGCTTTCTTT. Amino acid sequence: CASSLEVVNTEAFF. Combining the CDR3 with reference TRBV5-8 and TRBJ1-1 gives the whole variable domain EAGVTQSPTHLIKTRGQQATLRCSPISGHTSVYWYQQALGLGLQFLLWYDEGEERNRGNFPPRFSGRQFPNYSSELNVNALELEDSALYLCASSLEVVNTEAFFGQGTRLTVV.

This clonotype was picked up one time. V gene TRBV10-3 combines with J gene TRBJ1-4; no reliable D call. Germline V gene lookup returns CDR1 ENHRY and CDR2 SYGVKD. V was trimmed by 2 bases and J by 5 bases, leaving 3 bases between them. The CDR3 extends over 12 amino acids. CDR3 amino acids: CAISEANEKLFF. The CDR3 bases are TGTGCCATCAGTGAGGCAAATGAAAAACTGTTTTTT.